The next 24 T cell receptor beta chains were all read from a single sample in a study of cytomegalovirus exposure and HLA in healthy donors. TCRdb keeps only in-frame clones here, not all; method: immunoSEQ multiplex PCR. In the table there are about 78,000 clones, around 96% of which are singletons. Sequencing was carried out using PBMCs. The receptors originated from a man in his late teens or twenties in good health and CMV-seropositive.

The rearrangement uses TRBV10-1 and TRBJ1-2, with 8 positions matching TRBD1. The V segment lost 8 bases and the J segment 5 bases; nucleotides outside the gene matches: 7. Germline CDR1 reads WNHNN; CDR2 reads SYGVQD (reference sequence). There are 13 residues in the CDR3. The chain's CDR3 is CASPRTGNYGYTF. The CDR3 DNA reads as TGCGCCAGCCCTCGGACAGGGAATTATGGCTACACCTTC.

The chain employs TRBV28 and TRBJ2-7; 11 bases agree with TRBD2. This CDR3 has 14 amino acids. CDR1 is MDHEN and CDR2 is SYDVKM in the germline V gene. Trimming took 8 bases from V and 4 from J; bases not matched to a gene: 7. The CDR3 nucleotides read TGTGCCAGCGGGCCTAGCGGGAGGTGGTACGAGCAGTACTTC. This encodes CASGPSGRWYEQYF.

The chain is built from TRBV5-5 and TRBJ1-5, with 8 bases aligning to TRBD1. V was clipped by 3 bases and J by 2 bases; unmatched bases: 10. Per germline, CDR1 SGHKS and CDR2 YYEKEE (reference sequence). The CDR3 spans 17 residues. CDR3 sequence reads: CASSSSTTGEGNQPQHF. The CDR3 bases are TGTGCCAGCAGCTCCTCCACGACAGGGGAGGGCAATCAGCCCCAGCATTTT.

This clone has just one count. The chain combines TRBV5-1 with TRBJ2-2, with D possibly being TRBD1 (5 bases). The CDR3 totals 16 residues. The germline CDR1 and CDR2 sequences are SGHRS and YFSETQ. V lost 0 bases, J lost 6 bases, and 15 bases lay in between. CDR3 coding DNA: TGCGCCAGCAGCTTGGACTTCCAGGGCAGGGCCGGGGAGCTGTTTTTT. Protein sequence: CASSLDFQGRAGELFF.

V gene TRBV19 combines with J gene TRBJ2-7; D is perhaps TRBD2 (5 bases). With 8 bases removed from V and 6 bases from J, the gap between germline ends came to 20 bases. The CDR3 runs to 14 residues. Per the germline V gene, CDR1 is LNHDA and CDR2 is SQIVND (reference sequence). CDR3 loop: CASATYGIFGEQYF. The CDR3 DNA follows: TGTGCCAGTGCCACTTACGGGATCTTCGGCGAGCAGTACTTC.

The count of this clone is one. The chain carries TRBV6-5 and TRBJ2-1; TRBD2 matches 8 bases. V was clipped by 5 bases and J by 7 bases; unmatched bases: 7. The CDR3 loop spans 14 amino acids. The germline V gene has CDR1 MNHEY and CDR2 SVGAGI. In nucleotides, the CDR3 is TGTGCCAGCAGTCAACTAGCGGAATCGAATGAGCAGTTCTTC. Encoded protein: CASSQLAESNEQFF.

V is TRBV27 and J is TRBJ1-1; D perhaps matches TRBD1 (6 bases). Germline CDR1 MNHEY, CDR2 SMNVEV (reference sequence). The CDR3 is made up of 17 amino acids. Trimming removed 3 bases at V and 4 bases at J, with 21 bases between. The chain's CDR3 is CASSLSEGGRLGTEAFF. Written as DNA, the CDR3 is TGTGCCAGCAGTTTGTCCGAAGGGGGAAGGCTGGGCACTGAAGCTTTCTTT.

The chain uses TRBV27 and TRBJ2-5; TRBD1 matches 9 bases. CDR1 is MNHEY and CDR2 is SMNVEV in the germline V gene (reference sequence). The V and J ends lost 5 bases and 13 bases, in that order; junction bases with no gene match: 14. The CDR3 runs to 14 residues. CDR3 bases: TGTGCCAGCAGTCCATTGGGACAGGGAAGTTTTCGGTACTTC. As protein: CASSPLGQGSFRYF.

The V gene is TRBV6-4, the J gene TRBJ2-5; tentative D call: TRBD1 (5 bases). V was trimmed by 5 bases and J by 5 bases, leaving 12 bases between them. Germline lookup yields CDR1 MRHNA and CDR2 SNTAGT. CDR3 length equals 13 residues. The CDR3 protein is CASSSDTEETQYF. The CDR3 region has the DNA TGTGCCAGCAGTTCGGACACAGAGGAGACCCAGTACTTC.

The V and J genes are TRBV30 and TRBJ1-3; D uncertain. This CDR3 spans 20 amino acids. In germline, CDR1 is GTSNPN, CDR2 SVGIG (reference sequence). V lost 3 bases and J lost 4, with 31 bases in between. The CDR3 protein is CAWRPFFRPRPRSSGNTIYF. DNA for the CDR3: TGTGCCTGGAGGCCTTTTTTCCGCCCCCGGCCTAGGTCTTCAGGAAACACCATATATTTT.

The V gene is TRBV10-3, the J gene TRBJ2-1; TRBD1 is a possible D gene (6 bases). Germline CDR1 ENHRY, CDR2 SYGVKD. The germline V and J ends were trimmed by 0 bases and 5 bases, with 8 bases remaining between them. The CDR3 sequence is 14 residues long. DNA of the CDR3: TGTGCCATCAGTGAGTCGGGGGCGCACAATGAGCAGTTCTTC. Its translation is CAISESGAHNEQFF.

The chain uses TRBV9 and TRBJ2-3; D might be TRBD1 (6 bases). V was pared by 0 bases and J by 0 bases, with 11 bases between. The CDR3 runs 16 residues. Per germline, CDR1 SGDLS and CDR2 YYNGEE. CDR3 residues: CASSVGNRDSTDTQYF. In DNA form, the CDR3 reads TGTGCCAGCAGCGTAGGAAACAGGGATAGCACAGATACGCAGTATTTT. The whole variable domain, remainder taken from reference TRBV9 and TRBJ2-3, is DSGVTQTPKHLITATGQRVTLRCSPRSGDLSVYWYQQSLDQGLQFLIQYYNGEERAKGNILERFSAQQFPDLHSELNLSSLELGDSALYFCASSVGNRDSTDTQYFGPGTRLTVL.

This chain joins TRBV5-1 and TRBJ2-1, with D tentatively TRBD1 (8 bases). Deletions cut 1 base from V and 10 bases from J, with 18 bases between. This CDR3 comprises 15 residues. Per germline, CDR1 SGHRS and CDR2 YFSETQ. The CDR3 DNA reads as TGCGCCAGCAGCTTGAGGTTCAGGGGGCGGGAGGAGCAGTTCTTC. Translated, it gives CASSLRFRGREEQFF.

The CDR3 reads CASSYSQGSNQPQHF. In nucleotides, the CDR3 is TGTGCCAGCAGTTACAGTCAGGGGAGCAATCAGCCCCAGCATTTT. The V call is TRBV6-5, the J call TRBJ1-5, with a weak D call TRBD1 (6 bases). The CDR3 is made up of 15 amino acids. Trimming took off 2 bases at V and 1 base at J, with 9 bases between the two ends. Germline CDR1 and CDR2: MNHEY and SVGAGI.

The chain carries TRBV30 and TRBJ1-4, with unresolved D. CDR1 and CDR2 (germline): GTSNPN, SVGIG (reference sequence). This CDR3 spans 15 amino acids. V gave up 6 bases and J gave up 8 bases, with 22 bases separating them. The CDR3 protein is CACPAAGIWGEKLFF. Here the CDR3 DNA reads TGTGCCTGTCCCGCCGCGGGGATTTGGGGAGAAAAACTGTTTTTT.

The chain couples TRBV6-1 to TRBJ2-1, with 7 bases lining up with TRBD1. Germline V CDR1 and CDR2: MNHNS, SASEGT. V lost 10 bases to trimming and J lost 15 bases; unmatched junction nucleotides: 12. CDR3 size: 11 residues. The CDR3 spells CAIQRGDSPFF. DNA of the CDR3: TGTGCCATCCAAAGAGGGGACAGTCCGTTCTTC.

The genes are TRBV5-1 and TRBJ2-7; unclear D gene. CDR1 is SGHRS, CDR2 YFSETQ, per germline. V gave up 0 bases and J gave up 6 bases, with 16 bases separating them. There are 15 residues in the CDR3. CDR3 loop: CASSLVVSTRSEQYF. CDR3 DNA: TGCGCCAGCAGCTTGGTCGTCTCCACGAGAAGCGAGCAGTACTTC.

In DNA form, the CDR3 reads TGTGCCAGCAGCTTAGGGGGTCGGGGCTCCTACAATGAGCAGTTCTTC. Residues: CASSLGGRGSYNEQFF. V gene TRBV11-2 combines with J gene TRBJ2-1; tentative D call: TRBD2 (5 bases). V shed 1 base and J shed 0 bases, with 10 bases lying between them. This CDR3 is built from 16 residues. Germline loops: CDR1 SGHAT, CDR2 FQNNGV.

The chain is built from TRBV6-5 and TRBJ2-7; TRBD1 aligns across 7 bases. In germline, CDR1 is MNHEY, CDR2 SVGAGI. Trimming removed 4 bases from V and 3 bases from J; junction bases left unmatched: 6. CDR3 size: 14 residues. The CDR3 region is CASSWGTAYYEQYF. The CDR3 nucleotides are TGTGCCAGCAGTTGGGGGACAGCCTACTACGAGCAGTACTTC.

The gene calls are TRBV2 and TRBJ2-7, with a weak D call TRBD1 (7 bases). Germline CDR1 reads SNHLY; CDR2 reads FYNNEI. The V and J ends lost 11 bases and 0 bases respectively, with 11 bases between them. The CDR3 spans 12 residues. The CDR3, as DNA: TGTGCCGGAGGGACAGACTCCTACGAGCAGTACTTC. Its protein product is CAGGTDSYEQYF.

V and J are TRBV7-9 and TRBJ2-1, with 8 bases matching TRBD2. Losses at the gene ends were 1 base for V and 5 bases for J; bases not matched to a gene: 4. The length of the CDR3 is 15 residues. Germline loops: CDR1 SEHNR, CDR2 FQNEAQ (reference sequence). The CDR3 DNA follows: TGTGCCAGCAGCTTAGAACTAGCGGTTAACAATGAGCAGTTCTTC. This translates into CASSLELAVNNEQFF.

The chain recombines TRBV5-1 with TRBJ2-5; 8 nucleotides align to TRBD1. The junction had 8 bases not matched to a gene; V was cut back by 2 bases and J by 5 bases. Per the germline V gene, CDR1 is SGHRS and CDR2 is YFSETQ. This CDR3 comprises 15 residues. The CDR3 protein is CASSFNTGGAETQYF. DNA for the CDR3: TGCGCCAGCAGCTTCAATACAGGGGGAGCGGAGACCCAGTACTTC.

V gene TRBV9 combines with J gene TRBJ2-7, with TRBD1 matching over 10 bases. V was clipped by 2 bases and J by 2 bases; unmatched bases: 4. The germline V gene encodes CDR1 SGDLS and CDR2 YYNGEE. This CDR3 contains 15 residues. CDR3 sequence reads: CASSVGQGIAYEQYF. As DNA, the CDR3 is TGTGCCAGCAGCGTGGGACAGGGGATCGCCTACGAGCAGTACTTC.

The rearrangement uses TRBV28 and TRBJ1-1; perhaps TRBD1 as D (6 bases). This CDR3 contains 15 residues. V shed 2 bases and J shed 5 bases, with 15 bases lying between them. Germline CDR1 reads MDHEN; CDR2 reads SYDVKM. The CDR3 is CASSLGTYLGTEAFF. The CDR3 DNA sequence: TGTGCCAGCAGTTTAGGGACATACCTGGGGACTGAAGCTTTCTTT.